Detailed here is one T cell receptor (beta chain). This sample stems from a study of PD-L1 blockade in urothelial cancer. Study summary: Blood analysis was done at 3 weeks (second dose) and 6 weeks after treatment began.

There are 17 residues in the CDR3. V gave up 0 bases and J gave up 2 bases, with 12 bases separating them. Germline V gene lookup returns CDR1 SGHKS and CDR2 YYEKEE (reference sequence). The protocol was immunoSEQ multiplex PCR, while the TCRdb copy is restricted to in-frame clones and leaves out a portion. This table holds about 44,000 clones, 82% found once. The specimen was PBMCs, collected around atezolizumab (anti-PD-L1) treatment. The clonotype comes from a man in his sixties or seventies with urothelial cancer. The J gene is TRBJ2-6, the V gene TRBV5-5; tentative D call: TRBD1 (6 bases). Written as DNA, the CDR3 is TGTGCCAGCAGCTTGGCTACAACAGGGACTGGGGCCAACGTCCTGACTTTC. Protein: CASSLATTGTGANVLTF. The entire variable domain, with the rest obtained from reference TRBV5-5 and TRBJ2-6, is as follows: DAGVTQSPTHLIKTRGQQVTLRCSPISGHKSVSWYQQVLGQGPQFIFQYYEKEERGRGNFPDRFSARQFPNYSSELNVNALLLGDSALYLCASSLATTGTGANVLTFGAGSRLTVL.